This TCR beta chain is drawn from a study of T cell responses to AZD1222 COVID-19 vaccine. CDR3 size: 14 residues. The V gene's germline CDR1 is MNHNY and CDR2 SVGAGI (reference sequence). V lost 6 bases and J lost 3, with 12 bases in between. Clones were read by immunoSEQ multiplex PCR, and TCRdb kept only the in-frame ones, dropping some. The table includes 150,000 to 200,000 clones, approximately 91% detected once. A remark on this clone: Its matching antigen is unknown.

Study results and caveats: The reported proportion of spike-specific TCRs targeting unmutated variant regions was nearly half. Donor demographics were predominantly white British with a female majority; clonal diversity may be underestimated. Repertoires were obtained solely post-peak T cell response.

The rearrangement joins TRBV6-6 to TRBJ1-5; D is ambiguous. The sequenced sample was peripheral blood, obtained on day 0 of AZD1222 vaccination. The source is an adult in good health. The CDR3 is CASRAPNPNQPQHF. CDR3 nucleotides: TGTGCCAGCAGGGCCCCAAACCCCAATCAGCCCCAGCATTTT.